This entry lists 27 T cell receptor beta chains sequenced from one sample in a study of blood T cell repertoires in COVID-19. Clones were read by immunoSEQ multiplex PCR, and TCRdb kept only the in-frame ones, dropping some. The data hold under 250,000 clones, with 70% to 90% observed a single time. The sequencing sample was made of peripheral blood. Receptors were obtained from a woman in her sixties with active or convalescent COVID-19.

The chain couples TRBV5-1 to TRBJ1-2; 8 nucleotides line up with TRBD1. In germline, CDR1 is SGHRS, CDR2 YFSETQ. This CDR3 region has 16 residues. The V segment lost 4 bases and the J segment 0 bases; nucleotides outside the gene matches: 8. The CDR3 region has the DNA TGCGCCAGCAGCCCGGGACAGGCCCCAGCTAACTATGGCTACACCTTC. Its translation: CASSPGQAPANYGYTF.

The chain is built from TRBV7-9 and TRBJ1-4; 9 nucleotides line up with TRBD1. Germline V gives CDR1 SEHNR, CDR2 FQNEAQ (reference sequence). CDR3 length: 15 amino acids. The V segment lost 5 bases and the J segment 8 bases; nucleotides outside the gene matches: 9. The CDR3 bases are TGTGCCAGCAGCACCTCCGGGACAGGGAACGAAAAACTGTTTTTT. Translation gives CASSTSGTGNEKLFF.

The chain couples TRBV11-2 to TRBJ2-1, with a tentative D call TRBD1 (5 bases). The CDR3 is made up of 13 amino acids. Trimming took 5 bases from V and 10 from J, leaving 15 bases between them. Germline values: CDR1 SGHAT, CDR2 FQNNGV. The CDR3 sequence: CASSLHGQDEQFF. CDR3 DNA sequence: TGTGCCAGCAGCCTACACGGACAAGACGAGCAGTTCTTC.

CDR3 protein: CASTRGLAGGEMYF. The CDR3 region has the DNA TGTGCCAGCACTAGGGGACTAGCGGGGGGGGAAATGTACTTC. The chain joins TRBV25-1 to TRBJ2-5, with TRBD2 matching over 16 bases. Per the germline V gene, CDR1 is MGHDK and CDR2 is SYGVNS. Trimming at V came to 7 bases and at J to 13 bases, leaving 9 bases not matched to a gene. The CDR3 spans 14 residues.

The genes are TRBV29-1 and TRBJ1-2, with a tentative D call TRBD1 (5 bases). Germline CDR1 SQVTM, CDR2 ANQGSEA. The V end lost 3 bases, the J end lost 2 bases, and 7 bases lay between the germline ends. This CDR3 is 12 amino acids long. DNA for the CDR3: TGCAGCGTTGAGAACAGGAACTATGGCTACACCTTC. Amino acids: CSVENRNYGYTF.

This chain joins TRBV4-1 and TRBJ2-1; tentatively, D is TRBD2 (5 bases). The CDR3 totals 15 residues. V lost 1 base and J lost 8, with 15 bases in between. CDR1 is MGHRA and CDR2 is YSYEKL in the germline V gene. The CDR3 coding sequence is TGCGCCAGCAGCCAAGCATATACTATGAGGGATGAGCAGTTCTTC. Translating gives CASSQAYTMRDEQFF.

The chain uses TRBV18 and TRBJ2-7; 10 bases line up with TRBD2. V shed 2 bases and J 4 bases; nucleotides not matched to a gene: 2. The CDR3 is made up of 14 amino acids. The germline V gene has CDR1 KGHSH and CDR2 LQKENI. CDR3 sequence (DNA): TGTGCCAGCTCACCAGGTAGCGGGGGGTACGAGCAGTACTTC. Amino acids: CASSPGSGGYEQYF. Based on the CDR3 plus reference TRBV18 and TRBJ2-7, the full variable domain is NAGVMQNPRHLVRRRGQEARLRCSPMKGHSHVYWYRQLPEEGLKFMVYLQKENIIDESGMPKERFSAEFPKEGPSILRIQQVVRGDSAAYFCASSPGSGGYEQYFGPGTRLTVT.

This clone has only one observation. This chain uses TRBV11-3 with TRBJ2-3; 9 nucleotides align to TRBD1. CDR1 is SGHNT and CDR2 is YENEEA in the germline V gene. V dropped 5 bases and J dropped 2; count of bases not matched to a gene: 5. The CDR3 runs to 15 residues. The DNA for the CDR3 is TGTGCCAGCAGCGAAAGACAGGGGGACACAGATACGCAGTATTTT. The encoded protein is CASSERQGDTDTQYF.

The V and J genes are TRBV11-3 and TRBJ1-1, with a possible D match to TRBD1 (6 bases). CDR1 SGHNT and CDR2 YENEEA come from the germline V gene. The ends were cut back, 5 bases at V and 5 bases at J, with 12 bases in the middle. The CDR3 runs 13 residues. The CDR3 is CASSPTGWTEAFF. CDR3 DNA sequence: TGTGCCAGCAGCCCCACAGGGTGGACTGAAGCTTTCTTT.

Only one count was recorded for this clone. One junction end does not reproduce the germline sequence, and a read error may be involved. The chain uses TRBV7-7 and TRBJ2-3; 13 nucleotides align to TRBD2. In germline, CDR1 is SSHAT, CDR2 FNYEAQ (reference sequence). There are 17 residues in the CDR3. CDR3 sequence (DNA): TGTGCTAGCAGCTTCGGACTAGCGGGAGACGAGGCAGATACGCAGTATTTT. This sequence encodes CASSFGLAGDEADTQYF.

V and J are TRBV6-5 and TRBJ2-5, with a weak D call TRBD2 (6 bases). V was trimmed by 5 bases and J by 3 bases, leaving 10 bases between them. Germline V CDR1 and CDR2: MNHEY, SVGAGI. The CDR3 runs to 13 residues. CDR3 DNA sequence: TGTGCCAGCAGTCTTGGAGGGAAAGAGACCCAGTACTTC. Translating it yields CASSLGGKETQYF.

The chain employs TRBV9 and TRBJ2-1, with 11 bases lining up with TRBD2. This CDR3 has 15 amino acids. In germline, CDR1 is SGDLS, CDR2 YYNGEE. After removal of 4 bases from V and 10 bases from J, the junction contained 10 bases not matched to a gene. The CDR3 here is CASSPIAGGPREQFF. DNA for the CDR3: TGTGCCAGCAGCCCCATAGCGGGAGGGCCGCGGGAGCAGTTCTTC.

V gene TRBV10-3 combines with J gene TRBJ1-6; D unclear. The CDR3 totals 16 residues. Germline CDR1 and CDR2: ENHRY and SYGVKD. Trimming left V 4 bases short and J 9 bases short, with 19 bases between. The CDR3 is CAISGGSQLEVSPLHF. Here the CDR3 DNA reads TGTGCCATCAGTGGCGGGAGCCAACTCGAGGTTTCACCCCTCCACTTT.

This rearrangement joins TRBV6-5 to TRBJ1-2; 7 bases match TRBD1. Germline CDR1 reads MNHEY; CDR2 reads SVGAGI. This CDR3 spans 15 amino acids. The J segment lost 4 bases and the V segment lost 2 bases, leaving 7 bases of the junction unmatched. DNA of the CDR3: TGTGCCAGCAGTTACAGACAGGGTTCTACCTATGGCTACACCTTC. The encoded protein is CASSYRQGSTYGYTF.

This clone was recorded once. The chain has TRBV4-1 and TRBJ2-7; the D gene is possibly TRBD1 (6 bases). The CDR3 extends over 15 amino acids. Germline V CDR1 and CDR2: MGHRA, YSYEKL. V lost 0 bases, J lost 2 bases, and 11 bases lay in between. The CDR3 here is CASSQEQGATYEQYF. In nucleotides, the CDR3 is TGCGCCAGCAGCCAAGAACAGGGAGCGACCTACGAGCAGTACTTC.

CDR3 sequence: CATNSASGSYEQYF. The CDR3 coding sequence is TGTGCCACCAACTCGGCTAGCGGGAGCTACGAGCAGTACTTC. The genes are TRBV10-3 and TRBJ2-7, with 10 bases that match TRBD2. Losses at the gene ends were 10 bases for V and 3 bases for J; bases not matched to a gene: 9. The CDR3 has 14 amino acids. Germline V gene data show CDR1 as ENHRY and CDR2 as SYGVKD.

The V and J genes are TRBV11-2 and TRBJ2-3, with D perhaps TRBD1 (6 bases). The CDR3 runs to 12 residues. Trimming took off 4 bases at V and 13 bases at J, with 15 bases between the two ends. Germline assignment: CDR1 SGHAT and CDR2 FQNNGV. The chain's CDR3 is CASSSPTGNKYF. The DNA for the CDR3 is TGTGCCAGCAGCTCTCCGACAGGAAATAAGTATTTT.

This sequence joins TRBV7-9 and TRBJ1-4; 10 nucleotides align to TRBD1. Germline CDR1 SEHNR, CDR2 FQNEAQ (reference sequence). The CDR3 runs 15 residues. The V segment lost 1 base and the J segment 8 bases; nucleotides outside the gene matches: 4. The CDR3: CASSLGDRGSEKLFF. The DNA for the CDR3 is TGTGCCAGCAGCTTAGGGGACAGGGGATCGGAAAAACTGTTTTTT.

This clone was seen only a few times. The V call is TRBV5-5, the J call TRBJ1-5; a weak D match, TRBD1 (5 bases). Germline CDR1 is SGHKS and CDR2 is YYEKEE (reference sequence). This CDR3 has 15 residues. Trimming stripped 4 bases from V and 3 bases from J, with 14 bases between. The CDR3 is CASSRGDVPNQPQHF. The CDR3 DNA is TGTGCCAGCAGCCGGGGGGACGTTCCCAATCAGCCCCAGCATTTT.

Concerning this clone itself: A read error may account for a junction end that differs from germline. The V gene is TRBV6-5, the J gene TRBJ2-1; the match to TRBD1 covers 11 bases. Germline assignment: CDR1 MNHEY and CDR2 SVGAGI. The CDR3 has 16 residues. DNA for the CDR3: TGTGCCAGCAGTCACTCAGGACAGGGGGCCCCTAATGAGCAGTTCTTC. Its translation is CASSHSGQGAPNEQFF.

The chain has TRBV3-1 (or the pseudogene TRBV3-2) and TRBJ2-3; D may be TRBD1 (6 bases). From germline, CDR1 is LGHDT and CDR2 YNNKEL (reference sequence). The CDR3 spans 16 residues. Trimming stripped 0 bases from V and 2 bases from J, with 12 bases between. CDR3 coding DNA: TGTGCCAGCAGCCAAGATCCGACAGGCCTCACAGATACGCAGTATTTT. As protein: CASSQDPTGLTDTQYF.

The chain combines TRBV28 with TRBJ2-3; TRBD1 aligns across 9 bases. The germline gives CDR1 MDHEN, CDR2 SYDVKM. The junction had 7 bases not matched to a gene; V was cut back by 10 bases and J by 5 bases. This CDR3 is built from 13 residues. The CDR3 is CATADRGVDTQYF. CDR3 coding DNA: TGTGCCACCGCCGACAGGGGGGTAGATACGCAGTATTTT. Full variable domain (remainder filled in from reference TRBV28 and TRBJ2-3): DVKVTQSSRYLVKRTGEKVFLECVQDMDHENMFWYRQDPGLGLRLIYFSYDVKMKEKGDIPEGYSVSREKKERFSLILESASTNQTSMYLCATADRGVDTQYFGPGTRLTVL.

The chain combines TRBV7-9 with TRBJ2-3; 12 bases match TRBD2. Losses at the gene ends were 5 bases for V and 5 bases for J; bases not matched to a gene: 11. The CDR3 contains 17 residues. In germline, CDR1 is SEHNR, CDR2 FQNEAQ (reference sequence). The CDR3 here is CASSRGLAGMNRDTQYF. As DNA, the CDR3 is TGTGCCAGCAGCCGAGGACTAGCGGGAATGAATAGAGATACGCAGTATTTT.

Notes on this clone: At the DNA level, this CDR3 is encoded by other sequences in the same sample as well. The chain couples TRBV5-1 to TRBJ1-2, with D possibly being TRBD1 (6 bases). V lost 0 bases and J lost 0, with 6 bases in between. CDR1 and CDR2 (germline): SGHRS, YFSETQ. The CDR3 extends over 14 amino acids. CDR3 DNA sequence: TGCGCCAGCAGCTTGGGGACAGCTAACTATGGCTACACCTTC. Its translation is CASSLGTANYGYTF.

The gene calls are TRBV24-1 and TRBJ1-1; D not resolved. This CDR3 region has 14 residues. The germline gives CDR1 KGHDR, CDR2 SFDVKD. Trimming took off 12 bases at V and 1 base at J, with 17 bases between the two ends. CDR3 sequence reads: CAGRQKDKNTEAFF. The DNA of the CDR3 is TGTGCCGGGAGGCAGAAAGACAAGAACACTGAAGCTTTCTTT.

The chain uses TRBV20-1 and TRBJ1-1; D is ambiguous. This CDR3 comprises 11 residues. From germline, CDR1 is DFQATT and CDR2 SNEGSKA (reference sequence). The V and J ends lost 3 bases and 8 bases respectively, with 10 bases between them. DNA of the CDR3: TGCAGTGCTAGTTTGGCAGTCGAAGCTTTCTTT. It codes for CSASLAVEAFF.

The chain is built from TRBV6-5 and TRBJ1-5, with D perhaps matching TRBD1 (6 bases). V lost 6 bases, J lost 0 bases, and 12 bases lay in between. CDR3 length: 15 amino acids. CDR1 is MNHEY and CDR2 is SVGAGI in the germline V gene. Here the CDR3 reads CASSRNRASNQPQHF. CDR3 coding DNA: TGTGCCAGCAGCCGCAACAGGGCTAGCAATCAGCCCCAGCATTTT.